A single sample gave rise to the 13 T cell receptor beta chains below, sequenced in a study of T cells in Graves' hyperthyroidism and ophthalmopathy. Amplified regions were TCR beta CDR3 sequences from RNA transcripts. Primed by the HTBI set, a first-round RT-PCR was run on the TCR CDR3. Each CDR3 protein gets one entry after TCRdb re-called the multiplex PCR reads with MiXCR. The sample contains more than 250,000 distinct CDR3 sequences, 13% to 15% of which appear only once. The sample consisted of blood. The receptors were gathered from a woman aged 45 to 65 with Graves' hyperthyroidism that later progressed to Graves' ophthalmopathy.

This clonotype showed up many times. The J gene is TRBJ1-3, the V gene TRBV7-2; no firm D call. The CDR3 length is 15 residues. Germline CDR1 is SGHTA and CDR2 is FQGNSA. The V end was cut by 5 bases, the J end by 0 bases, with 11 bases between. The CDR3: CASSPQRYSGNTIYF. CDR3 nucleotides: TGTGCCAGCAGCCCGCAGCGATACTCTGGAAACACCATATATTTT.

This clonotype has just a few counts. The J gene is TRBJ1-1, the V gene TRBV7-8, with D unclear. V was cut by 7 bases and J by 3 bases, with 12 bases left in between. Germline assignment: CDR1 SGHVS and CDR2 FQNEAQ. The CDR3 consists of 13 residues. In DNA, the CDR3 is TGTGCCAGCAACCTTGCCGGGGACACTGAAGCTTTCTTT. Its protein product is CASNLAGDTEAFF.

This clonotype was observed many times. The rearrangement joins TRBV18 to TRBJ1-4; D gene uncertain. Per germline, CDR1 KGHSH and CDR2 LQKENI. Trimming cost V 4 bases and J 8 bases, with 11 bases left between them. This CDR3 spans 13 amino acids. The CDR3 loop reads CASSLSQEEKLFF. CDR3 nucleotide sequence: TGTGCCAGCTCACTTTCGCAAGAGGAAAAACTGTTTTTT.

This clonotype was seen more than once but under ten times. This sequence joins TRBV6-1 and TRBJ1-1; D unclear. CDR1 is MNHNS, CDR2 SASEGT, per germline. The CDR3 spans 12 residues. The V and J ends lost 6 bases and 3 bases respectively, with 8 bases between them. This CDR3 is CASRLWDTEAFF. The CDR3 DNA reads as TGTGCCAGCAGGTTGTGGGACACTGAAGCTTTCTTT.

This chain uses TRBV28 with TRBJ2-3; 11 nucleotides agree with TRBD2. Trimming at V came to 4 bases and at J to 5 bases, leaving 8 bases not matched to a gene. This CDR3 has 16 residues. Germline values: CDR1 MDHEN, CDR2 SYDVKM. The CDR3: CASSYPTSGGGDTQYF. The CDR3 DNA reads TGTGCCAGCAGTTACCCTACTAGCGGGGGAGGAGATACGCAGTATTTT.

This clonotype was recorded at least ten times. The chain carries TRBV28 and TRBJ2-1; D gene uncertain. In germline, CDR1 is MDHEN, CDR2 SYDVKM. The CDR3 totals 10 residues. Trimming left V 5 bases short and J 8 bases short, with 4 bases between. This CDR3 reads CASSLHEQFF. The CDR3 DNA is TGTGCCAGCAGTCTTCATGAGCAGTTCTTC.

The table lists this clonotype with many counts. The V call is TRBV10-2, the J call TRBJ1-6; TRBD1 matches at 9 bases. V lost 0 bases, J lost 7 bases, and 1 base stayed unmatched. The CDR3 sequence is 15 residues long. CDR1 is WSHSY and CDR2 is SAAADI in the germline V gene. The CDR3 nucleotides read TGCGCCAGCAGTGAGTCGACAGGGGGGAATTCACCCCTCCACTTT. Protein: CASSESTGGNSPLHF.

In its sample, this clonotype was seen a few times. DNA for the CDR3: TGTGCCCTACTGTGGACAGGGGGCGCCCAGCCCCAGCATTTT. Translating gives CALLWTGGAQPQHF. The genes are TRBV10-3 and TRBJ1-5; TRBD1 aligns across 11 bases. This CDR3 is built from 14 residues. Germline-derived CDR1 and CDR2 are ENHRY and SYGVKD. V shed 11 bases and J 7 bases; nucleotides not matched to a gene: 10.

This clonotype came up many times. The chain uses TRBV15 and TRBJ2-1; 8 nucleotides match TRBD1. The CDR3 runs to 13 residues. In germline, CDR1 is LNHNV, CDR2 YYDKDF (reference sequence). J gave up 8 bases and V 5 bases, and 5 bases lay outside the gene matches. CDR3 in amino acids: CATSGPGGHEQFF. The CDR3 nucleotides are TGTGCCACCAGCGGGCCAGGGGGCCATGAGCAGTTCTTC. The complete variable domain, with remaining parts taken from reference TRBV15 and TRBJ2-1, reads DAMVIQNPRYQVTQFGKPVTLSCSQTLNHNVMYWYQQKSSQAPKLLFHYYDKDFNNEADTPDNFQSRRPNTSFCFLDIRSPGLGDTAMYLCATSGPGGHEQFFGPGTRLTVL.

This clonotype has at least ten counts. This chain links TRBV6-1 with TRBJ2-7; D may be TRBD1 or TRBD2 (5 bases each). V gave up 6 bases and J gave up 5 bases, with 14 bases separating them. The CDR3 is 13 residues long. Germline V gene data show CDR1 as MNHNS and CDR2 as SASEGT. The CDR3 protein is CASSGDLRHEQYF. The DNA for the CDR3 is TGTGCCAGCAGCGGGGACCTCCGCCACGAGCAGTACTTC.

CDR3 protein: CASSGGPGQYNEQFF. The DNA for the CDR3 is TGTGCCAGCAGTGGAGGGCCAGGGCAATACAATGAGCAGTTCTTC. The rearrangement joins TRBV25-1 to TRBJ2-1; D possibly matches TRBD1 or TRBD2 (5 bases each). The V end lost 4 bases, the J end lost 4 bases, and 14 bases lay between the germline ends. CDR1 is MGHDK, CDR2 SYGVNS, per germline. This CDR3 contains 15 residues.

This clonotype appeared many times. V is TRBV11-2 and J is TRBJ1-5; the D is unclear. This CDR3 region has 17 residues. The V end was cut by 0 bases, the J end by 4 bases, with 16 bases between. The V gene's germline CDR1 is SGHAT and CDR2 FQNNGV. The CDR3 is CASSLDGYSRPNQPQHF. Written as DNA, the CDR3 is TGTGCCAGCAGCTTAGACGGATATTCCCGCCCGAATCAGCCCCAGCATTTT.

This clonotype was counted ten times or more. This chain links TRBV18 with TRBJ2-5; unclear D gene. Per the germline V gene, CDR1 is KGHSH and CDR2 is LQKENI. The CDR3 contains 13 residues. The ends were cut back, 8 bases at V and 2 bases at J, with 12 bases in the middle. The CDR3, as DNA: TGTGCCAGCCAAACCGGGTCACAAGAGACCCAGTACTTC. Translated, it gives CASQTGSQETQYF. Variable domain in full (rest from reference TRBV18 and TRBJ2-5): NAGVMQNPRHLVRRRGQEARLRCSPMKGHSHVYWYRQLPEEGLKFMVYLQKENIIDESGMPKERFSAEFPKEGPSILRIQQVVRGDSAAYFCASQTGSQETQYFGPGTRLLVL.